Each of the 30 T cell receptor beta chains below was sequenced from the same sample in a study of early T cells in non-severe SARS-CoV-2 infection. MiXCR, run by TCRdb on the 5' RACE reads, gives a single entry per CDR3 protein. Of under 90,000 distinct CDR3 sequences in the sample, approximately 13% were seen once. Sequencing input: whole blood. Source of these receptors: an adult who was a healthcare worker with PCR-confirmed SARS-CoV-2 infection or an uninfected control (not recorded which).

This clonotype was seen only a few times. V gene TRBV9 combines with J gene TRBJ2-7; D gene ambiguous. The germline CDR1 and CDR2 sequences are SGDLS and YYNGEE. The CDR3 is 13 amino acids. V lost 3 bases and J 1 base, leaving 8 bases between the germline ends. The CDR3 here is CASSATESYEQYF. The CDR3 DNA follows: TGTGCCAGCAGCGCAACAGAGTCCTACGAGCAGTACTTC.

This clonotype was found a few times. The chain links TRBV5-1 to TRBJ2-7; D call uncertain. Germline values: CDR1 SGHRS, CDR2 YFSETQ. The ends were cut back, 0 bases at V and 4 bases at J, with 5 bases in the middle. The CDR3 totals 12 residues. The CDR3 nucleotides read TGCGCCAGCAGCTTGGAGGAATACGAGCAGTACTTC. Amino acid sequence: CASSLEEYEQYF.

This clonotype was detected only a few times. This chain uses TRBV12-3 or TRBV12-4 with TRBJ1-2, with a tentative D call TRBD1 (5 bases). With 4 bases removed from V and 8 bases from J, the gap between germline ends came to 23 bases. This CDR3 has 16 amino acids. CDR3 residues: CASSYSGWGQTGGYTF. Here the CDR3 DNA reads TGTGCCAGCAGTTACAGCGGGTGGGGCCAGACCGGCGGCTACACCTTC.

In its sample, this clonotype was seen many times. The chain has TRBV7-2 and TRBJ1-5; no clear D. The CDR3 is made up of 12 amino acids. The germline CDR1 and CDR2 sequences are SGHTA and FQGNSA. Trimming took 3 bases from V and 2 from J, leaving 2 bases between them. CDR3 region: CASSFGNQPQHF. The CDR3, as DNA: TGTGCCAGCAGCTTTGGCAATCAGCCCCAGCATTTT.

This clonotype came up a few times. The gene calls are TRBV29-1 and TRBJ2-5, with 10 nucleotides matching TRBD1. After removal of 1 base from V and 1 base from J, the junction contained 3 bases not matched to a gene. Germline V gene data show CDR1 as SQVTM and CDR2 as ANQGSEA. The CDR3 has 15 residues. CDR3 coding DNA: TGCAGCGTTGAAGCGGGACAGGGGACCCAAGAGACCCAGTACTTC. Translating it yields CSVEAGQGTQETQYF.

In this sample, this clonotype turned up a few times. The chain combines TRBV28 with TRBJ1-2, with a tentative D call TRBD1 (5 bases). Germline V gives CDR1 MDHEN, CDR2 SYDVKM. The CDR3 loop spans 15 amino acids. Trimming stripped 5 bases from V and 2 bases from J, with 15 bases between. The chain's CDR3 is CASSAWGRANYGYTF. For the CDR3, the DNA is TGTGCCAGCAGTGCCTGGGGCAGGGCAAACTATGGCTACACCTTC.

This clonotype was counted a few times. V and J are TRBV20-1 and TRBJ2-7; 8 nucleotides match TRBD2. The CDR3 has 13 residues. V trimming: 7 bases; J trimming: 3 bases; junction bases outside the gene matches: 8. CDR1 is DFQATT and CDR2 is SNEGSKA in the germline V gene (reference sequence). This CDR3 is CSGGRREDYEQYF. The CDR3 DNA reads as TGCAGTGGGGGGAGGCGGGAGGACTACGAGCAGTACTTC.

This clonotype was recorded many times. This chain uses TRBV20-1 with TRBJ2-3, with D hard to call. This CDR3 region has 12 residues. The V end was cut by 0 bases, the J end by 0 bases, with 1 base between. Germline V lookup: CDR1 DFQATT, CDR2 SNEGSKA (reference sequence). The DNA for the CDR3 is TGCAGTGCTAGAGAAAGCACAGATACGCAGTATTTT. This codes for CSARESTDTQYF.

This chain links TRBV7-9 with TRBJ2-3; D possibly uses TRBD1 or TRBD2 (6 bases each). The ends were cut back, 4 bases at V and 0 bases at J, with 17 bases in the middle. Germline CDR1 reads SEHNR; CDR2 reads FQNEAQ (reference sequence). This CDR3 is 17 amino acids long. The DNA for the CDR3 is TGTGCCAGCAGCTCCCCGCGGGACACCGCTAGCACAGATACGCAGTATTTT. It specifies CASSSPRDTASTDTQYF.

This rearrangement joins TRBV7-8 to TRBJ2-3; D is undetermined. The CDR3 has 14 residues. In germline, CDR1 is SGHVS, CDR2 FQNEAQ. Trimming removed 3 bases from V and 0 bases from J, with 7 bases in between. The CDR3 coding sequence is TGTGCCAGCAGCTTTACCGGGAGCACAGATACGCAGTATTTT. Amino acid sequence: CASSFTGSTDTQYF. Filled out from reference TRBV7-8 and TRBJ2-3, the complete variable domain reads GAGVSQSPRYKVAKRGQDVALRCDPISGHVSLFWYQQALGQGPEFLTYFQNEAQLDKSGLPSDRFFAERPEGSVSTLKIQRTQQEDSAVYLCASSFTGSTDTQYFGPGTRLTVL.

The J gene is TRBJ2-2, the V gene TRBV20-1, with 10 bases aligning to TRBD1. Trimming at V came to 1 base and at J to 3 bases, leaving 5 bases not matched to a gene. The CDR3 is 16 residues long. The germline V gene encodes CDR1 DFQATT and CDR2 SNEGSKA (reference sequence). The CDR3 DNA follows: TGCAGTGCTAGAGCACCGGGACAGGGGTACACCGGGGAGCTGTTTTTT. This codes for CSARAPGQGYTGELFF.

The genes are TRBV5-1 and TRBJ2-2; no clear D. CDR1 SGHRS and CDR2 YFSETQ come from the germline V gene. The V end was cut by 2 bases, the J end by 0 bases, with 11 bases between. CDR3 size: 16 residues. This CDR3 reads CASSFSYRANTGELFF. The CDR3 coding sequence is TGCGCCAGCAGCTTCTCTTACCGCGCGAACACCGGGGAGCTGTTTTTT.

This clonotype appeared a few times. The rearrangement links TRBV30 to TRBJ2-4; weak D call: TRBD1 (5 bases). The CDR3 length is 14 residues. With 4 bases removed from V and 5 bases from J, the gap between germline ends came to 15 bases. Germline assignment: CDR1 GTSNPN and CDR2 SVGIG (reference sequence). For the CDR3, the DNA is TGTGCCTGGATGGTTGGGGCCAGACAAAACATTCAGTACTTC. Translating gives CAWMVGARQNIQYF.

The chain uses TRBV11-2 and TRBJ2-3; D ambiguous. V was pared by 5 bases and J by 7 bases, with 7 bases between. Germline assignment: CDR1 SGHAT and CDR2 FQNNGV. CDR3 length equals 11 residues. As DNA, the CDR3 is TGTGCCAGCAGCCCCGGGCATACGCAGTATTTT. As protein: CASSPGHTQYF.

This clonotype was found many times. This chain uses TRBV28 with TRBJ2-5; D call uncertain. This CDR3 region has 14 residues. The ends were cut back, 5 bases at V and 9 bases at J, with 19 bases in the middle. CDR1 and CDR2 (germline): MDHEN, SYDVKM. The CDR3 loop reads CASSKGSPLGAQYF. The CDR3 nucleotides read TGTGCCAGCAGTAAGGGCAGTCCCTTGGGTGCCCAGTACTTC.

The rearrangement links TRBV20-1 to TRBJ2-7; 12 bases match TRBD1. The CDR3 is 16 amino acids. The ends lost 5 bases at V and 2 bases at J; junction bases unmatched: 10. Germline V gives CDR1 DFQATT, CDR2 SNEGSKA (reference sequence). CDR3 DNA sequence: TGCAGTGCTCCTACTCCGGGACAGGGGGCCCCCTACGAGCAGTACTTC. The encoded protein is CSAPTPGQGAPYEQYF.

This clonotype has a handful of counts. This chain uses TRBV7-2 with TRBJ2-5, with D possibly being TRBD1 (5 bases). The V gene's germline CDR1 is SGHTA and CDR2 FQGNSA. V gave up 1 base and J gave up 1 base, with 13 bases separating them. CDR3 length equals 16 residues. For the CDR3, the DNA is TGTGCCAGCAGCTTAGGGATTCAAGGGGCCCAAGAGACCCAGTACTTC. Translated: CASSLGIQGAQETQYF.

V and J are TRBV29-1 and TRBJ1-1, with D unclear. V gave up 4 bases and J gave up 6 bases, with 18 bases separating them. This CDR3 region has 14 residues. The germline V gene has CDR1 SQVTM and CDR2 ANQGSEA. The chain's CDR3 is CSVVLGNGQAEAFF. CDR3 sequence (DNA): TGCAGCGTTGTCCTGGGGAACGGGCAGGCTGAAGCTTTCTTT.

In its sample, this clonotype was seen a few times. The chain couples TRBV5-1 to TRBJ2-1, with 11 bases identical to TRBD2. From germline, CDR1 is SGHRS and CDR2 YFSETQ. V lost 4 bases and J lost 8; bases outside the gene matches: 17. The CDR3 has 18 residues. The CDR3 is CASSARLITSGGGDEQFF. DNA for the CDR3: TGCGCCAGCAGCGCACGTCTGATCACTAGCGGGGGAGGCGATGAGCAGTTCTTC. The full variable domain, rest sourced from reference TRBV5-1 and TRBJ2-1, is KAGVTQTPRYLIKTRGQQVTLSCSPISGHRSVSWYQQTPGQGLQFLFEYFSETQRNKGNFPGRFSGRQFSNSRSEMNVSTLELGDSALYLCASSARLITSGGGDEQFFGPGTRLTVL.

Only a few counts were recorded for this clonotype. The genes are TRBV20-1 and TRBJ2-1; no definite D call. The CDR3 covers 14 residues. V gave up 6 bases and J gave up 3 bases, with 15 bases separating them. Germline V CDR1 and CDR2: DFQATT, SNEGSKA (reference sequence). The chain's CDR3 is CSAPGWVDYNEQFF. The CDR3 coding sequence is TGCAGTGCCCCCGGTTGGGTGGACTACAATGAGCAGTTCTTC.

The chain carries TRBV21-1 and TRBJ2-1; no check of the table's D call, TRBD1, against the DNA was made. TRBV21-1 is noted as a pseudogene. The CDR3 totals 16 residues. CDR3 nucleotide sequence: TGTGCCAGCAGCGAAGCAGGGGTACATTCCTACAATGAGCAGTTCTTC. Translation: CASSEAGVHSYNEQFF.

CDR3 loop: CASSLEGTPGANVLTF. The CDR3 DNA sequence: TGCGCCAGCAGCTTGGAAGGTACACCTGGGGCCAACGTCCTGACTTTC. The chain recombines TRBV5-1 with TRBJ2-6, with unresolved D. Germline-derived CDR1 and CDR2 are SGHRS and YFSETQ. Trimming left V 0 bases short and J 2 bases short, with 9 bases between. CDR3 length: 16 residues. The full variable domain, completed using reference TRBV5-1 and TRBJ2-6, is KAGVTQTPRYLIKTRGQQVTLSCSPISGHRSVSWYQQTPGQGLQFLFEYFSETQRNKGNFPGRFSGRQFSNSRSEMNVSTLELGDSALYLCASSLEGTPGANVLTFGAGSRLTVL.

CDR3 sequence reads: CASSPKGTLTRSYEQYF. Written as DNA, the CDR3 is TGTGCCAGCTCACCAAAGGGGACACTTACCCGCTCCTACGAGCAGTACTTC. V gene TRBV18 combines with J gene TRBJ2-7; a weak D match, TRBD1 (6 bases). The CDR3 is made up of 17 amino acids. Germline assignment: CDR1 KGHSH and CDR2 LQKENI. V lost 2 bases and J lost 0, with 17 bases in between.

There are a few counts of this clonotype. The chain recombines TRBV20-1 with TRBJ1-5, with TRBD1 as a possible D gene (6 bases). This CDR3 region has 14 residues. Germline lookup yields CDR1 DFQATT and CDR2 SNEGSKA (reference sequence). V was trimmed by 3 bases and J by 9 bases, leaving 18 bases between them. Here the CDR3 reads CSASKSRGLLPQHF. The CDR3 region has the DNA TGCAGTGCTAGTAAAAGCAGGGGCCTGCTGCCCCAGCATTTT.

V and J are TRBV6-5 and TRBJ2-1; unclear D gene. There are 13 residues in the CDR3. The germline V gene encodes CDR1 MNHEY and CDR2 SVGAGI. The ends were cut back, 0 bases at V and 5 bases at J, with 5 bases in the middle. CDR3 residues: CASSYSPNNEQFF. CDR3 coding DNA: TGTGCCAGCAGTTACTCGCCGAACAATGAGCAGTTCTTC.

This clonotype was seen a handful of times. This rearrangement joins TRBV5-1 to TRBJ1-2, with D tentatively TRBD1 (5 bases). There are 16 residues in the CDR3. Germline assignment: CDR1 SGHRS and CDR2 YFSETQ. With 4 bases removed from V and 4 bases from J, the gap between germline ends came to 20 bases. The CDR3 protein is CASSQGGLGPSYGYTF. In DNA, the CDR3 is TGCGCCAGCAGCCAGGGAGGCCTGGGGCCTAGCTATGGCTACACCTTC.

This clonotype was observed many times. The chain links TRBV20-1 to TRBJ1-2, with D hard to call. The CDR3 has 13 amino acids. CDR1 is DFQATT, CDR2 SNEGSKA, per germline (reference sequence). V lost 1 base and J 3 bases, leaving 9 bases between the germline ends. CDR3 DNA sequence: TGCAGTGCTAGAGTGCCGGGAGACTATGGCTACACCTTC. It yields the protein CSARVPGDYGYTF.

V gene TRBV4-1 combines with J gene TRBJ2-3, with D hard to call. CDR3 length: 15 residues. V was clipped by 4 bases and J by 0 bases, with 11 bases between them. CDR1 and CDR2 (germline): MGHRA, YSYEKL. The CDR3 is CASSPREVSTDTQYF. CDR3 sequence (DNA): TGCGCCAGCAGCCCCAGAGAAGTTAGCACAGATACGCAGTATTTT.

This clonotype has a handful of counts. The chain recombines TRBV3-1 with TRBJ1-1, with 8 bases that match TRBD1. J lost 9 bases, V lost 1 base, and 7 bases had no gene match. Germline CDR1 LGHDT, CDR2 YNNKEL (reference sequence). The CDR3 covers 14 residues. The CDR3 nucleotides read TGTGCCAGCAGCCAAGCATCCAGACAGGGGAAAGCTTTCTTT. Protein: CASSQASRQGKAFF.

The CDR3: CASSLIGGGGTDTQYF. CDR3 bases: TGTGCCAGCAGTTTAATAGGAGGGGGTGGCACAGATACGCAGTATTTT. The genes are TRBV28 and TRBJ2-3; D possibly matches TRBD1 or TRBD2 (6 bases each). The CDR3 is made up of 16 amino acids. V was pared by 2 bases and J by 1 base, with 13 bases between. CDR1 and CDR2 (germline): MDHEN, SYDVKM. Based on the CDR3 plus reference TRBV28 and TRBJ2-3, the full variable domain is DVKVTQSSRYLVKRTGEKVFLECVQDMDHENMFWYRQDPGLGLRLIYFSYDVKMKEKGDIPEGYSVSREKKERFSLILESASTNQTSMYLCASSLIGGGGTDTQYFGPGTRLTVL.